This TCR beta chain was documented in a study of T cells after yellow fever vaccination. In the study overall: Fractions of low cell number were prepared using SMART-Seq v4 Ultra Low Input.

Trimming cost V 7 bases and J 5 bases, with 15 bases left between them. This CDR3 region has 13 residues. Germline-derived CDR1 and CDR2 are ENHRY and SYGVKD. TCRdb recomputed calls from the 5' RACE reads with MiXCR, one row per CDR3 protein. The sample has some 300,000 distinct CDR3 sequences, around 8.1% seen once. V usage is TRBV10-3 and J usage is TRBJ2-7; D might be TRBD1 (6 bases). Sequencing used PBMCs, obtained about 41 days after the first yellow fever vaccination. The source of this sequence is a man in his late teens or twenties who received the YFV17D yellow fever vaccine. CDR3 amino acids: CAIKSEDSHEQYF. As DNA, the CDR3 is TGTGCCATCAAAAGTGAGGACAGCCACGAGCAGTACTTC.